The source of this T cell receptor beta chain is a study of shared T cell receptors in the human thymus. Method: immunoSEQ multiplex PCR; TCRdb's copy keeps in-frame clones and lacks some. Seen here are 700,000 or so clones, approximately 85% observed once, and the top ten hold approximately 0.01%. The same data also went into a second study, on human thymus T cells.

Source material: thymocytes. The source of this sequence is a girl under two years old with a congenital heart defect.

The CDR3 here is CASGEGGDSGANVLTF. CDR3 DNA: TGTGCCAGCGGAGAAGGCGGTGACTCTGGGGCCAACGTCCTGACTTTC. The chain uses TRBV5-4 and TRBJ2-6, with D hard to call. CDR1 is SGHNT, CDR2 YYREEE, per germline (reference sequence). The CDR3 extends over 16 amino acids. V was pared by 7 bases and J by 0 bases, with 14 bases between.